These 19 T cell receptor beta chains came from one sample sequenced in a study of cytomegalovirus exposure and HLA in healthy donors. Sequenced by immunoSEQ multiplex PCR; TCRdb stores in-frame clones only, minus some. The sample has 280,000 or so clones; around 87% are singletons. Material for sequencing was PBMCs. The receptors originated from a woman under 30 in good health and CMV-seronegative.

This chain uses TRBV6-5 with TRBJ1-5, with D maybe TRBD1 (5 bases). Per germline, CDR1 MNHEY and CDR2 SVGAGI. This CDR3 is built from 15 residues. The V end lost 6 bases, the J end lost 6 bases, and 18 bases lay between the germline ends. The CDR3 sequence is CASRQGGGVGQPQHF. The CDR3, as DNA: TGTGCCAGCAGACAAGGTGGGGGGGTCGGTCAGCCCCAGCATTTT.

The CDR3 DNA is TGTGCCAGCAGTCAGGGACAGGTGGCCGCGCCCCAGCATTTT. This gives the protein CASSQGQVAAPQHF. V usage is TRBV6-6 and J usage is TRBJ1-5; 8 bases agree with TRBD1. The CDR3 has 14 residues. V shed 5 bases and J 9 bases; nucleotides not matched to a gene: 9. Germline lookup yields CDR1 MNHNY and CDR2 SVGAGI (reference sequence).

This clone came up once. The rearrangement links TRBV27 to TRBJ2-3; the D is unclear. This CDR3 is built from 15 residues. Germline V gives CDR1 MNHEY, CDR2 SMNVEV (reference sequence). Trimming removed 2 bases at V and 5 bases at J, with 14 bases between. The CDR3 sequence is CASSLGQVHVDTQYF. CDR3 DNA: TGTGCCAGCAGTTTAGGTCAGGTTCACGTAGATACGCAGTATTTT.

This chain connects TRBV6-5 to TRBJ2-7; 7 nucleotides line up with TRBD1. The V gene end was trimmed by 4 bases and the J gene end by 1 base; junction bases not matched to a gene: 4. The CDR3 loop spans 14 amino acids. The germline V gene encodes CDR1 MNHEY and CDR2 SVGAGI. CDR3 DNA sequence: TGTGCCAGCAGTTCCCCGGGACAGTCCTACGAGCAGTACTTC. Amino acid sequence: CASSSPGQSYEQYF.

The rearrangement joins TRBV10-3 to TRBJ2-6, with D perhaps matching TRBD1 (6 bases). This CDR3 spans 18 amino acids. The germline gives CDR1 ENHRY, CDR2 SYGVKD. V shed 3 bases and J shed 0 bases, with 15 bases lying between them. The chain's CDR3 is CAISEWGTTNSGANVLTF. CDR3 DNA: TGTGCCATCAGTGAATGGGGGACAACGAACTCTGGGGCCAACGTCCTGACTTTC.

The rearrangement joins TRBV25-1 to TRBJ2-7, with 10 bases identical to TRBD1. This CDR3 is 15 amino acids long. Per the germline V gene, CDR1 is MGHDK and CDR2 is SYGVNS. J gave up 1 base and V 9 bases, and 9 bases lay outside the gene matches. CDR3 in amino acids: CASSHPGQGSYEQYF. The CDR3 nucleotides read TGTGCCAGTTCACATCCGGGACAGGGGTCCTACGAGCAGTACTTC.

The chain carries TRBV28 and TRBJ1-5; 7 bases fit TRBD1. The length of the CDR3 is 14 residues. Germline CDR1 is MDHEN and CDR2 is SYDVKM. With V trimmed by 6 bases and J by 5 bases, 7 bases remained unmatched. CDR3 residues: CASRPTGAHQPQHF. For the CDR3, the DNA is TGTGCCAGCAGACCTACAGGGGCCCATCAGCCCCAGCATTTT.

The V gene is TRBV28, the J gene TRBJ1-1; 10 positions match TRBD1. After removal of 5 bases from V and 4 bases from J, the junction contained 10 bases not matched to a gene. The germline V gene encodes CDR1 MDHEN and CDR2 SYDVKM. CDR3 length equals 16 residues. CDR3 amino acids: CASSGRQGARGTEAFF. The CDR3 DNA reads TGTGCCAGCAGTGGGAGACAGGGGGCGCGGGGCACTGAAGCTTTCTTT. The variable domain in full, completed from reference TRBV28 and TRBJ1-1, reads DVKVTQSSRYLVKRTGEKVFLECVQDMDHENMFWYRQDPGLGLRLIYFSYDVKMKEKGDIPEGYSVSREKKERFSLILESASTNQTSMYLCASSGRQGARGTEAFFGQGTRLTVV.

The J gene is TRBJ1-6, the V gene TRBV2, with D maybe TRBD1 (6 bases). Germline V gene data show CDR1 as SNHLY and CDR2 as FYNNEI. There are 18 residues in the CDR3. The V gene lost 3 bases and the J gene lost 3 bases, with 18 bases spanning the gap. CDR3: CASSDRRGHTIYNSPLHF. CDR3 nucleotides: TGTGCCAGCAGTGACCGCAGGGGCCACACGATCTATAATTCACCCCTCCACTTT.

The chain links TRBV5-1 to TRBJ2-1; possible D gene TRBD1, 5 bases. The CDR3 is made up of 15 amino acids. Germline CDR1 reads SGHRS; CDR2 reads YFSETQ. Trimming pared 0 bases from V and 4 bases from J, leaving 11 bases between. CDR3 amino acids: CASSLVRVGYNEQFF. In nucleotides, the CDR3 is TGCGCCAGCAGCTTGGTCAGGGTGGGTTACAATGAGCAGTTCTTC.

The chain links TRBV4-1 to TRBJ1-5; 8 bases fit TRBD1. The V gene end was trimmed by 5 bases and the J gene end by 5 bases; junction bases not matched to a gene: 5. CDR3 length equals 14 residues. Germline assignment: CDR1 MGHRA and CDR2 YSYEKL. This CDR3 reads CASSNRGEDQPQHF. CDR3 sequence (DNA): TGCGCCAGCAGCAACAGGGGGGAGGATCAGCCCCAGCATTTT.

V is TRBV4-1 and J is TRBJ1-2, with D perhaps matching TRBD1 (6 bases). The CDR3 runs 14 residues. Germline CDR1 and CDR2: MGHRA and YSYEKL. The V gene lost 3 bases and the J gene lost 8 bases, with 16 bases spanning the gap. The DNA of the CDR3 is TGCGCCAGCAGCCAGGGGACGGGAAGGGGGGGCTACACCTTC. This sequence encodes CASSQGTGRGGYTF.

This sequence joins TRBV23-1 and TRBJ1-5; D remains ambiguous. TRBV23-1 is an open reading frame whose function is uncertain. The CDR3 runs to 18 residues. The germline V and J ends were trimmed by 3 bases and 0 bases, with 18 bases remaining between them. CDR3: CASSHISGKRNSNQPQHF. CDR3 nucleotides: TGCGCCAGCAGTCATATTTCGGGGAAGAGAAATAGCAATCAGCCCCAGCATTTT.

This rearrangement joins TRBV4-1 to TRBJ2-5; TRBD1 aligns across 11 bases. With V trimmed by 1 base and J by 4 bases, 2 bases remained unmatched. The CDR3 sequence is 15 residues long. The V gene's germline CDR1 is MGHRA and CDR2 YSYEKL. In DNA, the CDR3 is TGCGCCAGCAGCCAAGTTGGGACAGGGGGAGAGACCCAGTACTTC. This gives the protein CASSQVGTGGETQYF.

The gene calls are TRBV15 and TRBJ1-5; weak D call: TRBD1 (6 bases). Germline values: CDR1 LNHNV, CDR2 YYDKDF (reference sequence). Trimming cost V 7 bases and J 8 bases, with 24 bases left between them. The CDR3 sequence is 16 residues long. CDR3 nucleotide sequence: TGTGCCACCACCTCGGAGACAGGCGTTGAAGGTGAGCCCCAGCATTTT. Translation: CATTSETGVEGEPQHF. The variable domain in full, completed from reference TRBV15 and TRBJ1-5, reads DAMVIQNPRYQVTQFGKPVTLSCSQTLNHNVMYWYQQKSSQAPKLLFHYYDKDFNNEADTPDNFQSRRPNTSFCFLDIRSPGLGDTAMYLCATTSETGVEGEPQHFGDGTRLSIL.

On this clone itself: Other nucleotide sequences from this sample produce the same CDR3. DNA for the CDR3: TGTGCCAGCAGCTTGAGGGGGTACGAGCAGTACTTC. Its translation is CASSLRGYEQYF. V is TRBV5-4 and J is TRBJ2-7, with D tentatively TRBD1 (6 bases). Germline values: CDR1 SGHNT, CDR2 YYREEE (reference sequence). This CDR3 contains 12 residues. Trimming took off 1 base at V and 4 bases at J, with 6 bases between the two ends. The full variable domain, with the rest looked up from reference TRBV5-4 and TRBJ2-7, is ETGVTQSPTHLIKTRGQQVTLRCSSQSGHNTVSWYQQALGQGPQFIFQYYREEENGRGNFPPRFSGLQFPNYSSELNVNALELDDSALYLCASSLRGYEQYFGPGTRLTVT.

CDR3 sequence reads: CASSVGLAEQETQYF. CDR3 nucleotide sequence: TGTGCCAGCAGCGTAGGCCTAGCCGAGCAAGAGACCCAGTACTTC. This chain connects TRBV9 to TRBJ2-5; TRBD2 might be the D (5 bases). Per germline, CDR1 SGDLS and CDR2 YYNGEE. The V and J ends lost 0 bases and 2 bases respectively, with 11 bases between them. The CDR3 is 15 residues long.

V gene TRBV27 combines with J gene TRBJ2-7; D might be TRBD2 (5 bases). CDR3 length equals 13 residues. Between the trimmed V and J ends, which lost 3 bases and 7 bases, there was a span of 13 bases. The germline V gene encodes CDR1 MNHEY and CDR2 SMNVEV (reference sequence). The CDR3 DNA sequence: TGTGCCAGCAGTTTGAGTAGCGCCGGGGAGCAGTACTTC. This codes for CASSLSSAGEQYF.

The chain employs TRBV5-4 and TRBJ2-5; 16 bases align to TRBD2. Germline V lookup: CDR1 SGHNT, CDR2 YYREEE (reference sequence). The junction had 4 bases not matched to a gene; V was cut back by 3 bases and J by 5 bases. This CDR3 is 16 amino acids long. The CDR3, as DNA: TGTGCCAGCAGCTCTGGGACTAGCGGGAGGGCGGAGACCCAGTACTTC. Protein sequence: CASSSGTSGRAETQYF.